The rows below give T cell receptor beta chains drawn from one sample of a study of vaccination effects on CD4 cells after COVID-19. Sequenced by immunoSEQ multiplex PCR; TCRdb stores in-frame clones only, minus some. The table has approximately 40,000 clones, just under 75% seen once; the top ten hold roughly 33%. These receptors have no known antigen. Sample: CD4+ T cells from PBMCs cultured with a peptide pool, taken before COVID-19 vaccination. The receptors here all came from a human donor who had a prior SARS-CoV-2 infection. Each CDR3 is given with its conserved first and last residue. The order of the fields is clone size, D gene, V gene, J gene, CDR3 DNA, CDR3 protein. The D gene is left open where the match is weak. The size field is filled for only some rows; it gives once, few, many or a size class.

clone size: few
D gene: TRBD2
V gene: TRBV19
J gene: TRBJ2-3
CDR3 DNA: TGTGCCAGCGGACTAGCGTGGGCAGATACGCAGTATTTT
CDR3 protein: CASGLAWADTQYF

clone size: -
D gene: -
V gene: TRBV5-1
J gene: TRBJ1-2
CDR3 DNA: TGCGCCAGCAGCCCTGAAAAATATGGCTACACCTTC
CDR3 protein: CASSPEKYGYTF

clone size: -
D gene: -
V gene: TRBV2
J gene: TRBJ2-7
CDR3 DNA: TGTGCCAGCAGTCCCTTGTCCACTTGGGGGGAGCAGTACTTC
CDR3 protein: CASSPLSTWGEQYF

clone size: -
D gene: -
V gene: TRBV5-8
J gene: TRBJ1-5
CDR3 DNA: TGTGCCAGCAGCTTTTTCGGACGGGAAGATCAGCCCCAGCATTTT
CDR3 protein: CASSFFGREDQPQHF

clone size: -
D gene: -
V gene: TRBV5-1
J gene: TRBJ2-2
CDR3 DNA: TGCGCCAGCAGCTCGCAGAGGAACACCGGGGAGCTGTTTTTT
CDR3 protein: CASSSQRNTGELFF

clone size: once
D gene: TRBD2
V gene: TRBV19
J gene: TRBJ2-5
CDR3 DNA: TGTGCCAGTAGTATAAGGGGACTAGCGGGGCGAGTGGAGACCCAGTACTTC
CDR3 protein: CASSIRGLAGRVETQYF

clone size: -
D gene: -
V gene: TRBV9
J gene: TRBJ1-2
CDR3 DNA: TGTGCCAGCAGCGTAGATGGGGCCATCTATGGCTACACCTTC
CDR3 protein: CASSVDGAIYGYTF

clone size: -
D gene: TRBD2
V gene: TRBV5-1
J gene: TRBJ2-6
CDR3 DNA: TGCGCCAGCAGCTTGACTAGCGGGAGCTCTGGGGCCAACGTCCTGACTTTC
CDR3 protein: CASSLTSGSSGANVLTF

clone size: -
D gene: -
V gene: TRBV25-1
J gene: TRBJ2-3
CDR3 DNA: TGTGCCAGCAGTGAATCCGGGGGAGGGGGAGCCGTAGATACGCAGTATTTT
CDR3 protein: CASSESGGGGAVDTQYF

clone size: few
D gene: -
V gene: TRBV19
J gene: TRBJ1-5
CDR3 DNA: TGTGCCAGTAGTTCGCAGGGAACGGGGAGCAATCAGCCCCAGCATTTT
CDR3 protein: CASSSQGTGSNQPQHF

clone size: -
D gene: TRBD2
V gene: TRBV11-3
J gene: TRBJ2-2
CDR3 DNA: TGTGCCAGCAGCTTCGCGGGAGCGAACACCGGGGAGCTGTTTTTT
CDR3 protein: CASSFAGANTGELFF

clone size: -
D gene: -
V gene: TRBV5-5
J gene: TRBJ2-5
CDR3 DNA: TGTGCCAGCAGCTTGGCAGGGACAGAGACCCAGTACTTC
CDR3 protein: CASSLAGTETQYF

clone size: -
D gene: -
V gene: TRBV5-5
J gene: TRBJ2-5
CDR3 DNA: TGTGCCAGCAGCCCCATGGCCGGGTCAGAGACCCAGTACTTC
CDR3 protein: CASSPMAGSETQYF

clone size: -
D gene: -
V gene: TRBV5-5
J gene: TRBJ2-3
CDR3 DNA: TGTGCCAGCAGCTACCTACCGACTAACACAGATACGCAGTATTTT
CDR3 protein: CASSYLPTNTDTQYF

clone size: -
D gene: -
V gene: TRBV7-2
J gene: TRBJ2-3
CDR3 DNA: TGTGCCAGCAGCTTAGGCAGGGTCGGCACAGATACGCAGTATTTT
CDR3 protein: CASSLGRVGTDTQYF

clone size: -
D gene: -
V gene: TRBV4-1
J gene: TRBJ1-1
CDR3 DNA: TGCGCCAGCAGCCACGGGACACTGAACACTGAAGCTTTCTTT
CDR3 protein: CASSHGTLNTEAFF

clone size: -
D gene: TRBD1
V gene: TRBV2
J gene: TRBJ1-5
CDR3 DNA: TGTGCCAGCAGTGAAGAATCAGGGGGTCAGCCCCAGCATTTT
CDR3 protein: CASSEESGGQPQHF

clone size: -
D gene: TRBD2
V gene: TRBV9
J gene: TRBJ2-1
CDR3 DNA: TGTGCCAGCAGCTTCACTAGCGGGAGGGTCAATGAGCAGTTCTTC
CDR3 protein: CASSFTSGRVNEQFF

clone size: -
D gene: -
V gene: TRBV19
J gene: TRBJ2-1
CDR3 DNA: TGTGCCAGTAGTATAGAGGGCAGGTACTACAATGAGCAGTTCTTC
CDR3 protein: CASSIEGRYYNEQFF

clone size: -
D gene: TRBD2
V gene: TRBV27
J gene: TRBJ2-2
CDR3 DNA: TGTGCCAGCAGGGGACTAGCGGGAGACACCGGGGAGCTGTTTTTT
CDR3 protein: CASRGLAGDTGELFF

clone size: -
D gene: TRBD1
V gene: TRBV5-6
J gene: TRBJ2-6
CDR3 DNA: TGTGCCAGCAGCTTGGCAACAGGGGCCGGGGCCAACGTCCTGACTTTC
CDR3 protein: CASSLATGAGANVLTF

clone size: -
D gene: TRBD1
V gene: TRBV29-1
J gene: TRBJ1-1
CDR3 DNA: TGCAGCGTCGACAGGGGGCTGTCTGACACTGAAGCTTTCTTT
CDR3 protein: CSVDRGLSDTEAFF

clone size: -
D gene: -
V gene: TRBV5-4
J gene: TRBJ1-1
CDR3 DNA: TGTGCCAGCAGCATGGACATGAGGCGCACTGAAGCTTTCTTT
CDR3 protein: CASSMDMRRTEAFF

clone size: few
D gene: TRBD2
V gene: TRBV4-1
J gene: TRBJ2-7
CDR3 DNA: TGCGCCAGCAGCCAAGTTCCCGGACTAGCGGGAACCTCCTACGAGCAGTACTTC
CDR3 protein: CASSQVPGLAGTSYEQYF

clone size: -
D gene: TRBD1
V gene: TRBV6-5
J gene: TRBJ1-1
CDR3 DNA: TGTGCCAGCAAAATGACAGGGGGGACTGAAGCTTTCTTT
CDR3 protein: CASKMTGGTEAFF

clone size: -
D gene: -
V gene: TRBV6-5
J gene: TRBJ1-2
CDR3 DNA: TGTGCCAGCAGTATCACAGCTCGGGTTAACTATGGCTACACCTTC
CDR3 protein: CASSITARVNYGYTF

clone size: once
D gene: -
V gene: TRBV19
J gene: TRBJ1-1
CDR3 DNA: TGTGCCAGTAGTTTATCCGCGACCCTGAACACTGAAGCTTTCTTT
CDR3 protein: CASSLSATLNTEAFF

clone size: -
D gene: -
V gene: TRBV7-8
J gene: TRBJ2-1
CDR3 DNA: TGTGCCAGCAGCGGTATAGGGGGAAATGAGCAGTTCTTC
CDR3 protein: CASSGIGGNEQFF

clone size: -
D gene: TRBD1
V gene: TRBV3-1/TRBV3-2
J gene: TRBJ2-7
CDR3 DNA: TGTGCCAGCAGCTCTGGGACAGGGGGTTACGAGCAGTACTTC
CDR3 protein: CASSSGTGGYEQYF

clone size: -
D gene: -
V gene: TRBV9
J gene: TRBJ2-5
CDR3 DNA: TGTGCCAGCAGCGTAGCCCAGGGCTGGGAGACCCAGTACTTC
CDR3 protein: CASSVAQGWETQYF

clone size: -
D gene: -
V gene: TRBV7-2
J gene: TRBJ2-7
CDR3 DNA: TGTGCCAGCAGCCGCGGACCGGGACATGTCTACGAGCAGTACTTC
CDR3 protein: CASSRGPGHVYEQYF

clone size: -
D gene: -
V gene: TRBV19
J gene: TRBJ1-5
CDR3 DNA: TGTGCCAGTAGTAACACGGAGGGGTGGACCCAGCCCCAGCATTTT
CDR3 protein: CASSNTEGWTQPQHF

clone size: -
D gene: -
V gene: TRBV5-1
J gene: TRBJ1-4
CDR3 DNA: TGCGCCAGCAGCTTGGACCAGGGTGGGCATGAAAAACTGTTTTTT
CDR3 protein: CASSLDQGGHEKLFF

clone size: -
D gene: -
V gene: TRBV19
J gene: TRBJ1-5
CDR3 DNA: TGTGCCAGTAGCCTAATGACAGGCCGCAATCAGCCCCAGCATTTT
CDR3 protein: CASSLMTGRNQPQHF

clone size: few
D gene: TRBD2
V gene: TRBV9
J gene: TRBJ2-3
CDR3 DNA: TGTGCCAGCAGCGCAACTAGCGTTAGCACAGATACGCAGTATTTT
CDR3 protein: CASSATSVSTDTQYF

clone size: -
D gene: -
V gene: TRBV27
J gene: TRBJ2-3
CDR3 DNA: TGTGCCAGCAGTTTATTTTCAGGGGTTGGGACAGATACGCAGTATTTT
CDR3 protein: CASSLFSGVGTDTQYF

clone size: few
D gene: TRBD2
V gene: TRBV18
J gene: TRBJ2-3
CDR3 DNA: TGTGCCAGCTCACCACCTGGGGGGACTAGGGCGATCGAGCAGTATTTT
CDR3 protein: CASSPPGGTRAIEQYF

clone size: few
D gene: -
V gene: TRBV2
J gene: TRBJ1-1
CDR3 DNA: TGTGCCAGCAGTGGATCACAGGGATGGGAAGCTTTCTTT
CDR3 protein: CASSGSQGWEAFF

clone size: once
D gene: -
V gene: TRBV18
J gene: TRBJ2-1
CDR3 DNA: TGTGCCAGCTCAAGCCAGGGACTGGGCGGCTCCTACAATGAGCAGTTCTTC
CDR3 protein: CASSSQGLGGSYNEQFF

clone size: few
D gene: TRBD1
V gene: TRBV24-1
J gene: TRBJ2-1
CDR3 DNA: TGTGCCACCAGTGATTTCAGGGGGCGACGGTTCTTC
CDR3 protein: CATSDFRGRRFF

clone size: few
D gene: -
V gene: TRBV28
J gene: TRBJ2-5
CDR3 DNA: TGTGCCAGCAGACTACTAGCCCAAGAGACCCAGTACTTC
CDR3 protein: CASRLLAQETQYF

clone size: -
D gene: -
V gene: TRBV11-3
J gene: TRBJ2-5
CDR3 DNA: TGTGCCAGCAGCCCCCGAGGGGTCGGAGAGACCCAGTACTTC
CDR3 protein: CASSPRGVGETQYF

clone size: few
D gene: TRBD2
V gene: TRBV5-1
J gene: TRBJ2-7
CDR3 DNA: TGCGCCAGCAGCTTGTCTAGCGGGAGGGCCGGGGAGCAGTACTTC
CDR3 protein: CASSLSSGRAGEQYF

clone size: -
D gene: -
V gene: TRBV29-1
J gene: TRBJ2-7
CDR3 DNA: TGCAGCGTTGAGTCACCCTCCTACGAGCAGTACTTC
CDR3 protein: CSVESPSYEQYF

clone size: -
D gene: TRBD1
V gene: TRBV7-8
J gene: TRBJ2-3
CDR3 DNA: TGTGCCAGCAGTAAATGGCCCCGGGACAGGGGAACGCGGGAAGATACGCAGTATTTT
CDR3 protein: CASSKWPRDRGTREDTQYF

clone size: -
D gene: -
V gene: TRBV20-1
J gene: TRBJ1-4
CDR3 DNA: TGCAGTACAACTAATGAAAAACTGTTTTTT
CDR3 protein: CSTTNEKLFF

clone size: -
D gene: -
V gene: TRBV19
J gene: TRBJ2-1
CDR3 DNA: TGTGCCAGTAGATTGCGCGCCGGTGACCCCTACAATGAGCAGTTCTTC
CDR3 protein: CASRLRAGDPYNEQFF

clone size: once
D gene: TRBD2
V gene: TRBV9
J gene: TRBJ2-1
CDR3 DNA: TGTGCCAGCAGCGTAGGCGGAGGCGGGGGCTCCTACAATGAGCAGTTCTTC
CDR3 protein: CASSVGGGGGSYNEQFF

clone size: -
D gene: -
V gene: TRBV7-6
J gene: TRBJ2-3
CDR3 DNA: TGTGCCAGCAGCTTATCGGACCTCGCCCGGGATACGCAGTATTTT
CDR3 protein: CASSLSDLARDTQYF

clone size: -
D gene: TRBD1
V gene: TRBV30
J gene: TRBJ2-7
CDR3 DNA: TGTGCCTGGAGTGTACGGTACACCTCGGACAGGGTAGAAGAGCAGTACTTC
CDR3 protein: CAWSVRYTSDRVEEQYF

clone size: -
D gene: -
V gene: TRBV9
J gene: TRBJ2-1
CDR3 DNA: TGTGCCAGCAGCGTAGCTGGGGACTCCTACAATGAGCAGTTCTTC
CDR3 protein: CASSVAGDSYNEQFF

clone size: few
D gene: -
V gene: TRBV5-1
J gene: TRBJ1-2
CDR3 DNA: TGCGCCAGCAGCGATTCTAACGGTTCCACTAACTATGGCTACACCTTC
CDR3 protein: CASSDSNGSTNYGYTF

clone size: -
D gene: TRBD1
V gene: TRBV18
J gene: TRBJ1-2
CDR3 DNA: TGTGCCAGCTCACCGGGGCAGGGGGGAGCCTATGGCTACACCTTC
CDR3 protein: CASSPGQGGAYGYTF

clone size: -
D gene: -
V gene: TRBV6-5
J gene: TRBJ1-3
CDR3 DNA: TGTGCCAGCACCCAGGGGAGGGGAGGAAACACCATATATTTT
CDR3 protein: CASTQGRGGNTIYF

clone size: few
D gene: -
V gene: TRBV5-1
J gene: TRBJ2-5
CDR3 DNA: TGCGCCAGCAGCTTGGCTCAAGAGACCCAGTACTTC
CDR3 protein: CASSLAQETQYF

clone size: -
D gene: -
V gene: TRBV9
J gene: TRBJ1-2
CDR3 DNA: TGTGCCAGCAGCTCAGGAATCTATGGCTACACCTTC
CDR3 protein: CASSSGIYGYTF

clone size: -
D gene: -
V gene: TRBV7-3
J gene: TRBJ2-1
CDR3 DNA: TGTGCCAGCAGCTTAACGGGGTTGCCTTACTATGAGCAGTTCTTC
CDR3 protein: CASSLTGLPYYEQFF

clone size: -
D gene: TRBD2
V gene: TRBV19
J gene: TRBJ2-3
CDR3 DNA: TGTGCCAGTAGTATAGAGGGACTAGCGGGGCGGGGTACAGATACGCAGTATTTT
CDR3 protein: CASSIEGLAGRGTDTQYF

clone size: -
D gene: -
V gene: TRBV5-6
J gene: TRBJ1-6
CDR3 DNA: TGTGCCAGCAGTGAGGGGCAGGGATATAATTCACCCCTCCACTTT
CDR3 protein: CASSEGQGYNSPLHF